The 27 T cell receptor beta chains in this list originate from one sample, sequenced in a study of tumor and adjacent non-tumor tissue in lung cancer. This sample's RNA came from whole unsorted tissue. The library came from three nested PCR rounds adapted from ARM-PCR protocols. TCRdb analysed the multiplex PCR reads with MiXCR anew, one entry per CDR3 protein. Of about 79,000 distinct CDR3 sequences in the sample, roughly 72% were seen once. The sequencing sample was made of lung tumor tissue. These receptors all come from a woman in her thirties or forties with non-small cell lung cancer.

Worth noting for this clonotype: A read error is likely, as this CDR3 ends without the conserved phenylalanine or tryptophan. The DNA is omitted, as the CDR3 cannot be located on it reliably, and the CDR3 follows TCRdb's listing. The rearrangement joins TRBV4-2 to TRBJ2-3; TRBD2, as called in the table, went unchecked against the DNA. Germline CDR1 LGHNA, CDR2 YNFKEQ. The CDR3 contains 18 residues when both ends are counted. CDR3 protein: CASSQDLVTSGSTDTQYL.

V gene TRBV10-3 combines with J gene TRBJ1-3, with D perhaps matching TRBD1 (6 bases). V shed 7 bases and J shed 3 bases, with 16 bases lying between them. The germline CDR1 and CDR2 sequences are ENHRY and SYGVKD. The CDR3 covers 15 residues. CDR3 sequence reads: CAITRDINFGNTIYF. The CDR3 DNA follows: TGTGCCATCACCAGGGACATCAATTTTGGAAACACCATATATTTT.

This clonotype was counted many times. This chain links TRBV30 with TRBJ2-2; D may match TRBD1 or TRBD2 (5 bases each). This CDR3 spans 16 amino acids. The germline V gene encodes CDR1 GTSNPN and CDR2 SVGIG (reference sequence). Trimming shortened V by 3 bases and J by 1 base, and 15 bases separated the two germline ends. The CDR3 region has the DNA TGTGCCTGGAGAGGGACGGTAATTCTGAACACCGGGGAGCTGTTTTTT. Amino acids: CAWRGTVILNTGELFF.

Remarks on this clonotype: Since no conserved phenylalanine or tryptophan closes the CDR3, a read error is the likely cause. The chain links TRBV11-2 to TRBJ2-1; 7 bases align to TRBD1. V dropped 7 bases and J dropped 0; count of bases not matched to a gene: 12. This CDR3 has 17 amino acids. Germline-derived CDR1 and CDR2 are SGHAT and FQNNGV. Here the CDR3 reads CASTSPQTGSSYNEQFL. The CDR3 bases are TGTGCCAGCACCAGCCCGCAGACAGGGAGCTCCTACAATGAGCAGTTCCTC.

Note on this clonotype: The junction does not match germline at one end; this may be a read error. The chain uses TRBV11-2 and TRBJ2-3; weak D call: TRBD1 (6 bases). CDR3 length: 14 amino acids. CDR1 and CDR2 (germline): SGHAT, FQNNGV. CDR3 nucleotide sequence: TGTGCCAGCAGCCGGACTGGCACGGACAGTGCGCAATATTTT. Translated: CASSRTGTDSAQYF. Full variable domain (rest looked up from reference TRBV11-2 and TRBJ2-3): EAGVAQSPRYKIIEKRQSVAFWCNPISGHATLYWYQQILGQGPKLLIQFQNNGVVDDSQLPKDRFSAERLKGVDSTLKIQPAKLEDSAVYLCASSRTGTDSAQYFGPGTRLTVL.

With regard to this clonotype: One end of the junction is discordant with germline, which a read error may explain. V gene TRBV4-1 combines with J gene TRBJ2-1, with 16 bases fitting TRBD2. The CDR3 sequence is 20 residues long. Per germline, CDR1 MGHRA and CDR2 YSYEKL. The CDR3 coding sequence is TGCGCGAGCAGCCATACCCCGGGACTAGCGGGGGGGAATGTGTACAATGAGCAGTTCTTC. Translation gives CASSHTPGLAGGNVYNEQFF.

The CDR3 region has the DNA TGTGCCAGTCACCCGCGGGGTTTTCTGAGCAGTGAAGCTTTCTTT. It yields the protein CASHPRGFLSSEAFF. This sequence joins TRBV6-5 and TRBJ1-1; D gene uncertain. Looked up from germline, CDR1 is MNHEY and CDR2 is SVGAGI. V was cut by 9 bases and J by 7 bases, with 24 bases left in between. This CDR3 is built from 15 residues.

In regard to this clonotype: The junction and the germline gene differ at one end; a read error may be behind it. Here the CDR3 reads CVNSSTPSIHF. Written as DNA, the CDR3 is TGTGTCAACAGCTCGACACCCTCAATTCATTTT. The chain recombines TRBV11-2 with TRBJ1-3; unclear D gene. Germline CDR1 is SGHAT and CDR2 is FQNNGV. The CDR3 is made up of 11 amino acids.

This clonotype appeared a few times. This chain links TRBV5-1 with TRBJ1-5, with D possibly TRBD1 on 6 matching bases. Per germline, CDR1 SGHRS and CDR2 YFSETQ. V lost 3 bases to trimming and J lost 1 base, with 11 bases between them. This CDR3 spans 15 amino acids. CDR3 protein: CASSWGLGSNQPQHF. The DNA of the CDR3 is TGCGCCAGCAGCTGGGGGCTAGGGAGCAATCAGCCCCAGCATTTT. The entire variable domain, with the rest obtained from reference TRBV5-1 and TRBJ1-5, is as follows: KAGVTQTPRYLIKTRGQQVTLSCSPISGHRSVSWYQQTPGQGLQFLFEYFSETQRNKGNFPGRFSGRQFSNSRSEMNVSTLELGDSALYLCASSWGLGSNQPQHFGDGTRLSIL.

For this clonotype: A much larger clone lies one base from this, so it may be a read error. The chain carries TRBV28 and TRBJ1-1; the D gene is possibly TRBD1 (6 bases). Per germline, CDR1 MDHEN and CDR2 SYDVKM. The CDR3 spans 14 residues. CDR3 DNA sequence: TGTACCAGCCGCGACGGGGGGGCAGGCACTGAAGCTTTCTTT. It translates to CTSRDGGAGTEAFF.

This clonotype was seen only once. Since no conserved phenylalanine or tryptophan closes the CDR3, a read error is the likely cause. The chain joins TRBV11-2 to TRBJ2-7; no clear D gene. V was shortened by 0 bases and J by 3 bases, with 12 bases between the two germline ends. Germline V CDR1 and CDR2: SGHAT, FQNNGV. This CDR3 spans 15 amino acids. CDR3 bases: TGTGCCAGCAGCTTAGACTCTTCACGACACTACGAGCAGTACTTA. Amino acid sequence: CASSLDSSRHYEQYL.

In DNA form, the CDR3 reads TGTGCCAGCAAGGGACAGGGGACGCGTACCGGGGAGCTGTTTTTT. It yields the protein CASKGQGTRTGELFF. The chain has TRBV2 and TRBJ2-2, with TRBD1 matching over 10 bases. CDR3 length: 15 amino acids. The germline V gene has CDR1 SNHLY and CDR2 FYNNEI. Trimming removed 7 bases from V and 5 bases from J; junction bases left unmatched: 7.

With regard to this clonotype: The junction and the germline gene differ at one end; a read error may be behind it. This sequence joins TRBV20-1 and TRBJ2-1, with a weak D call TRBD1 (5 bases). This CDR3 comprises 14 residues. Germline V gene data show CDR1 as DFQATT and CDR2 as SNEGSKA (reference sequence). Here the CDR3 DNA reads TGCAGTGCTAGAGCTAGGGGAAGTTACACTGAGCAGTTCTTC. This encodes CSARARGSYTEQFF.

Of note for this clonotype: Since a much larger clone is just one base distant, this may be a read error. The J gene is TRBJ2-2, the V gene TRBV29-1; 7 nucleotides line up with TRBD2. The CDR3 runs 13 residues. The junction had 8 bases not matched to a gene; V was cut back by 8 bases and J by 5 bases. CDR1 is SQVTM, CDR2 ANQGSEA, per germline. The CDR3 nucleotides are TGCAGCACCCGGGACGGGGGGACCGGGGAGCTGTTTTTT. Translated, it gives CSTRDGGTGELFF.

Regarding this clonotype: A much larger clone is a single base away; this may be a read error. V gene TRBV20-1 combines with J gene TRBJ2-3; no clear D gene. Germline V lookup: CDR1 DFQATT, CDR2 SNEGSKA (reference sequence). The CDR3 length is 13 residues. CDR3 sequence: CSARKESTDTKYF. CDR3 DNA sequence: TGCAGTGCTAGGAAGGAGTCCACAGATACGAAGTATTTT.

Concerning this clonotype: The germline gene is not matched at one end of the junction; a read error may be the cause. The chain carries TRBV6-5 and TRBJ2-7, with D perhaps matching TRBD1 or TRBD2 (7 bases each). Germline V gene sequence: CDR1 MNHEY, CDR2 SVGAGI. This CDR3 is built from 14 residues. DNA of the CDR3: TGTGCCAGCAGTTCCCCCACAGGGGACTACGGGCAGTACTTC. This translates into CASSSPTGDYGQYF.

This sequence joins TRBV6-6 and TRBJ1-1, with a possible D match to TRBD1 (5 bases). CDR3 length equals 15 residues. V was trimmed by 4 bases and J by 9 bases, leaving 21 bases between them. Germline V gives CDR1 MNHNY, CDR2 SVGAGI (reference sequence). DNA of the CDR3: TGTGCCAGCAGTTGTGATAGGGACGGAGAGGGCAAAGCTTTCTTT. Translated, it gives CASSCDRDGEGKAFF.

Remarks on this clonotype: One junction end disagrees with the germline gene, perhaps due to a read error. This rearrangement joins TRBV20-1 to TRBJ2-3; D is tentatively TRBD1 or TRBD2 (6 bases each). The CDR3 loop spans 15 amino acids. CDR1 DFQATT and CDR2 SNEGSKA come from the germline V gene (reference sequence). The chain's CDR3 is CSARDWGAWGDTQYF. CDR3 coding DNA: TGTAGTGCTAGAGATTGGGGGGCGTGGGGAGATACGCAGTATTTT.

This clonotype was found a few times. A much more abundant neighbour one base away suggests this may be a read error. The CDR3 DNA reads TGTGCCAGCAGCTCCGACAGAACAGATACGCAGTATTTT. It is translated as CASSSDRTDTQYF. The chain uses TRBV11-2 and TRBJ2-3, with D possibly TRBD1 on 5 matching bases. This CDR3 region has 13 residues. CDR1 SGHAT and CDR2 FQNNGV come from the germline V gene. V lost 4 bases and J 3 bases, leaving 8 bases between the germline ends. Full variable domain (rest looked up from reference TRBV11-2 and TRBJ2-3): EAGVAQSPRYKIIEKRQSVAFWCNPISGHATLYWYQQILGQGPKLLIQFQNNGVVDDSQLPKDRFSAERLKGVDSTLKIQPAKLEDSAVYLCASSSDRTDTQYFGPGTRLTVL.

Comment on this clonotype: A read error may account for a junction end that differs from germline. The chain joins TRBV11-2 to TRBJ2-7; no reliable D call. This CDR3 contains 14 residues. The germline V gene encodes CDR1 SGHAT and CDR2 FQNNGV. The CDR3 nucleotides are TGTGTCAGCAGCTCGTCGAGGAATTACTACGAGCAGTGCTTC. This gives the protein CVSSSSRNYYEQCF. The full variable domain, with the rest looked up from reference TRBV11-2 and TRBJ2-7, is EAGVAQSPRYKIIEKRQSVAFWCNPISGHATLYWYQQILGQGPKLLIQFQNNGVVDDSQLPKDRFSAERLKGVDSTLKIQPAKLEDSAVYLCVSSSSRNYYEQCFGPGTRLTVT.

A remark on this clonotype: A junction end diverges from the germline sequence, so it may reflect a read error. The chain has TRBV11-2 and TRBJ2-5, with D uncertain. Germline V lookup: CDR1 SGHAT, CDR2 FQNNGV. The CDR3 runs 16 residues. The CDR3 nucleotides are TGTGCCAGCAGCTTAGTTGGGCTGAGGACCCAAGAGACTCAGTACTTC. Its protein product is CASSLVGLRTQETQYF.

Note on this clonotype: The missing conserved phenylalanine or tryptophan at the end of this CDR3 makes a read error likely. The rearrangement joins TRBV4-2 to TRBJ2-7; 12 nucleotides agree with TRBD2. J gave up 2 bases and V 0 bases, and 8 bases lay outside the gene matches. Germline V gene sequence: CDR1 LGHNA, CDR2 YNFKEQ. The CDR3 loop spans 18 amino acids. The CDR3 nucleotides are TGTGCCAGCAGCCAAGATTACGCTAGCGGGGGGGTTACCTACGAGCAGTACTTA. It specifies CASSQDYASGGVTYEQYL.

As to this clonotype: A much more abundant neighbour one base away suggests this may be a read error. J is TRBJ2-1 and V is TRBV2; 8 bases map to TRBD2. Germline lookup yields CDR1 SNHLY and CDR2 FYNNEI. The CDR3 is 14 amino acids. V lost 7 bases and J lost 7; bases outside the gene matches: 9. The CDR3 here is CASNRTSSLNEQFF. Here the CDR3 DNA reads TGTGCCAGCAATCGGACTAGCAGTCTAAATGAGCAGTTCTTC.

Concerning this clonotype: The junction and the germline gene differ at one end; a read error may be behind it. J is TRBJ1-3 and V is TRBV11-3, with D hard to call. CDR1 is SGHNT, CDR2 YENEEA, per germline. The CDR3 extends over 13 amino acids. The chain's CDR3 is CATREDSGSTIYF. The CDR3 DNA reads TGTGCCACCCGGGAGGACTCTGGAAGCACCATATATTTT.

At least ten counts were recorded for this clonotype. DNA of the CDR3: TGCGCCAGCAGCTTTACATCTGGGGCCAACGTCCTGACTTTC. This gives the protein CASSFTSGANVLTF. The V and J genes are TRBV5-1 and TRBJ2-6; D is ambiguous. The CDR3 covers 14 residues. Trimming removed 2 bases at V and 1 base at J, with 4 bases between. Germline V CDR1 and CDR2: SGHRS, YFSETQ.

The chain employs TRBV29-1 and TRBJ1-3; TRBD1 is a possible D gene (6 bases). V lost 1 base to trimming and J lost 5 bases, with 15 bases between them. The CDR3 has 15 residues. Per germline, CDR1 SQVTM and CDR2 ANQGSEA. The DNA for the CDR3 is TGCAGCGTTGAAGGGGGGCAGGGTAGACGAAACACCATATATTTT. It specifies CSVEGGQGRRNTIYF.

Turning to this clonotype: A much larger clone differs from this one at a single base, so this may be a read error. The rearrangement uses TRBV12-3 or TRBV12-4 and TRBJ2-5; TRBD1 matches 7 bases. The CDR3 contains 16 residues. The CDR3 reads CASSPRDSRLQESQYF. In DNA, the CDR3 is TGTGCCAGCAGTCCCCGGGACAGTCGACTACAAGAGAGCCAGTACTTC.